The 18 T cell receptor beta chains below were found in one sample sequenced in a study of T cell responses to AZD1222 COVID-19 vaccine. Sequencing was performed with immunoSEQ multiplex PCR; in TCRdb, only in-frame clones are kept and a portion is missing. Seen here are fewer than 150,000 clones, approximately 86% observed once, and the top ten hold around 17%. The sample was peripheral blood, taken 28 days after the second AZD1222 dose. These receptors came from an adult who received the AZD1222 COVID-19 vaccine.

For the CDR3, the DNA is TGTGCCAGCAGTTATTTTGCGGGTTTTACTGAAGCTTTCTTT. It specifies CASSYFAGFTEAFF. The chain joins TRBV6-2 or TRBV6-3 to TRBJ1-1, with D uncertain. The CDR3 runs to 14 residues. Germline-derived CDR1 and CDR2 are MNHEY and SVGEGT. Trimming shortened V by 3 bases and J by 5 bases, and 13 bases separated the two germline ends.

The V gene is TRBV7-3, the J gene TRBJ2-4; the D gene could be TRBD1 or TRBD2 (5 bases each). Trimming took off 5 bases at V and 0 bases at J, with 17 bases between the two ends. This CDR3 is 17 amino acids long. Germline loops: CDR1 SGHTA, CDR2 FQGTGA. The CDR3: CASSPTLLGPAKNIQYF. CDR3 DNA: TGTGCCAGCAGCCCCACTCTCTTGGGACCAGCCAAAAACATTCAGTACTTC.

The J gene is TRBJ1-5, the V gene TRBV6-1; D gene ambiguous. V was cut by 0 bases and J by 2 bases, with 8 bases left in between. Per the germline V gene, CDR1 is MNHNS and CDR2 is SASEGT. The CDR3 runs 15 residues. This CDR3 is CASSEAAEGNQPQHF. The CDR3 region has the DNA TGTGCCAGCAGTGAAGCCGCAGAGGGCAATCAGCCCCAGCATTTT.

This chain connects TRBV7-9 to TRBJ1-6, with 9 nucleotides matching TRBD1. The CDR3 has 15 amino acids. Germline values: CDR1 SEHNR, CDR2 FQNEAQ (reference sequence). V shed 1 base, J shed 7 bases, and the junction held 2 bases outside the gene matches. The CDR3: CASSLGTGVNSPLHF. CDR3 nucleotide sequence: TGTGCCAGCAGCTTAGGGACAGGGGTGAATTCACCCCTCCACTTT.

This clone turned up a few times. CDR3 loop: CASSAQGEWGYTF. DNA for the CDR3: TGTGCCAGCAGCGCCCAGGGGGAGTGGGGCTACACCTTC. This chain joins TRBV9 and TRBJ1-2, with 7 bases that match TRBD1. The CDR3 covers 13 residues. J gave up 8 bases and V 3 bases, and 7 bases lay outside the gene matches. Germline V gene sequence: CDR1 SGDLS, CDR2 YYNGEE.

The chain combines TRBV30 with TRBJ1-6; maybe TRBD1 (6 bases). The V gene's germline CDR1 is GTSNPN and CDR2 SVGIG (reference sequence). This CDR3 has 12 residues. Trimming cost V 2 bases and J 7 bases, with 6 bases left between them. CDR3 nucleotide sequence: TGTGCCTGGAGTACAGGGAATTCACCCCTCCACTTT. Its translation is CAWSTGNSPLHF.

V usage is TRBV3-1 (or the pseudogene TRBV3-2) and J usage is TRBJ1-2; no reliable D call. Trimming removed 4 bases at V and 8 bases at J, with 14 bases between. This CDR3 has 13 amino acids. Germline V gives CDR1 LGHDT, CDR2 YNNKEL (reference sequence). CDR3 region: CASSPETGRGYTF. CDR3 DNA: TGTGCCAGCAGCCCCGAGACGGGGAGAGGCTACACCTTC.

This rearrangement joins TRBV30 to TRBJ1-1, with a tentative D call TRBD1 (5 bases). The V end lost 7 bases, the J end lost 3 bases, and 9 bases lay between the germline ends. The CDR3 sequence is 11 residues long. The germline CDR1 and CDR2 sequences are GTSNPN and SVGIG (reference sequence). The CDR3, as DNA: TGTGCCTCGAAAGGGGACACTGAAGCTTTCTTT. It is translated as CASKGDTEAFF.

The chain is built from TRBV7-9 and TRBJ2-6; D gene uncertain. In germline, CDR1 is SEHNR, CDR2 FQNEAQ (reference sequence). The CDR3 has 14 amino acids. Trimming removed 6 bases from V and 0 bases from J, with 6 bases in between. The CDR3 region has the DNA TGTGCCAGCAGTTCTTTCTCTGGGGCCAACGTCCTGACTTTC. It specifies CASSSFSGANVLTF. Full variable domain (missing parts from reference TRBV7-9 and TRBJ2-6): DTGVSQNPRHKITKRGQNVTFRCDPISEHNRLYWYRQTLGQGPEFLTYFQNEAQLEKSRLLSDRFSAERPKGSFSTLEIQRTEQGDSAMYLCASSSFSGANVLTFGAGSRLTVL.

The chain uses TRBV9 and TRBJ1-2, with 7 bases identical to TRBD1. CDR3 size: 15 residues. From germline, CDR1 is SGDLS and CDR2 YYNGEE. J lost 6 bases, V lost 3 bases, and 11 bases had no gene match. In DNA, the CDR3 is TGTGCCAGCAGCGCGAGACAGGGACCTCTTCATGGCTACACCTTC. Its protein product is CASSARQGPLHGYTF.

V gene TRBV27 combines with J gene TRBJ1-1, with 9 bases that match TRBD1. CDR3 length: 15 residues. J was trimmed by 7 bases and V by 5 bases; bases with no gene match: 11. Germline V lookup: CDR1 MNHEY, CDR2 SMNVEV (reference sequence). For the CDR3, the DNA is TGTGCCAGCAGTCCACCACCGGGACAGGGCTTTGAAGCTTTCTTT. Its translation is CASSPPPGQGFEAFF.

The chain joins TRBV19 to TRBJ2-7; 7 bases fit TRBD1. Per germline, CDR1 LNHDA and CDR2 SQIVND (reference sequence). The CDR3 runs to 14 residues. Germline trimming cut 6 bases from V and 0 bases from J; bases unmatched to any gene: 5. DNA for the CDR3: TGTGCCAGTAGAAAGACAGGGTCCTCCTACGAGCAGTACTTC. It yields the protein CASRKTGSSYEQYF.

The chain recombines TRBV19 with TRBJ1-2, with 7 bases fitting TRBD1. V lost 5 bases and J lost 4; bases outside the gene matches: 7. CDR1 and CDR2 (germline): LNHDA, SQIVND (reference sequence). The CDR3 is made up of 14 amino acids. The CDR3 loop reads CASSLETGPYGYTF. CDR3 in DNA: TGTGCCAGTAGTCTGGAGACAGGGCCCTATGGCTACACCTTC.

The V gene is TRBV2, the J gene TRBJ1-4, with D hard to call. V was cut by 5 bases and J by 8 bases, with 18 bases left in between. Germline V gene sequence: CDR1 SNHLY, CDR2 FYNNEI. The CDR3 loop spans 15 amino acids. CDR3: CASSYHHGTGEKLFF. As DNA, the CDR3 is TGTGCCAGCAGTTATCACCATGGTACTGGGGAAAAACTGTTTTTT. Together with reference TRBV2 and TRBJ1-4, the CDR3 gives the full variable domain: EPEVTQTPSHQVTQMGQEVILRCVPISNHLYFYWYRQILGQKVEFLVSFYNNEISEKSEIFDDQFSVERPDGSNFTLKIRSTKLEDSAMYFCASSYHHGTGEKLFFGSGTQLSVL.

This chain joins TRBV19 and TRBJ2-5; no definite D call. The CDR3 runs 14 residues. CDR1 LNHDA and CDR2 SQIVND come from the germline V gene (reference sequence). The V end lost 4 bases, the J end lost 5 bases, and 14 bases lay between the germline ends. The CDR3 nucleotides read TGTGCCAGTAGTACCTCCGGCTCGAGGGAGACCCAGTACTTC. As protein: CASSTSGSRETQYF.

The rearrangement joins TRBV10-3 to TRBJ2-5, with 10 bases identical to TRBD2. Losses at the gene ends were 6 bases for V and 2 bases for J; bases not matched to a gene: 6. The CDR3 spans 15 residues. The germline V gene encodes CDR1 ENHRY and CDR2 SYGVKD. This CDR3 is CAISPRTSGQETQYF. Written as DNA, the CDR3 is TGTGCCATCAGCCCTCGGACTAGCGGACAAGAGACCCAGTACTTC.

This clone has just one count. The V gene is TRBV28, the J gene TRBJ1-5, with 7 bases matching TRBD1. V was pared by 8 bases and J by 4 bases, with 8 bases of the junction left unmatched. This CDR3 has 14 residues. Germline V gene sequence: CDR1 MDHEN, CDR2 SYDVKM. The DNA for the CDR3 is TGTGCCAGCGGACAGGCGAGGAGAAATCAGCCCCAGCATTTT. Amino acids: CASGQARRNQPQHF.

The rearrangement joins TRBV27 to TRBJ1-2; unclear D gene. Trimming stripped 8 bases from V and 4 bases from J, with 14 bases between. Germline loops: CDR1 MNHEY, CDR2 SMNVEV (reference sequence). The CDR3 has 13 amino acids. CDR3 sequence (DNA): TGTGCCAGCGGAACCGGAAACCTCTATGGCTACACCTTC. As protein: CASGTGNLYGYTF.